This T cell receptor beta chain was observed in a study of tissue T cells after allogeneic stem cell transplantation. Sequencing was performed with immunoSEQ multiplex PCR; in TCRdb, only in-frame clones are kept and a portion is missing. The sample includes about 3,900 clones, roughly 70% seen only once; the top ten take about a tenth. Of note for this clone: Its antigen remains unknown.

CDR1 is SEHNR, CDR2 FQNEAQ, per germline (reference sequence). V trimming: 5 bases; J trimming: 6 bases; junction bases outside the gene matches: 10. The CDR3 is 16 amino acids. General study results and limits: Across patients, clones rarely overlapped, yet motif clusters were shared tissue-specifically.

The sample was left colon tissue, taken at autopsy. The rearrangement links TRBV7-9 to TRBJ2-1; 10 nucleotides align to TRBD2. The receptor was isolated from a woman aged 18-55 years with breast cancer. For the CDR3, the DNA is TGTGCCAGCAGCCGGAACCCTAGCGGGGGCCGCAATGAGCAGTTCTTC. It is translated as CASSRNPSGGRNEQFF.